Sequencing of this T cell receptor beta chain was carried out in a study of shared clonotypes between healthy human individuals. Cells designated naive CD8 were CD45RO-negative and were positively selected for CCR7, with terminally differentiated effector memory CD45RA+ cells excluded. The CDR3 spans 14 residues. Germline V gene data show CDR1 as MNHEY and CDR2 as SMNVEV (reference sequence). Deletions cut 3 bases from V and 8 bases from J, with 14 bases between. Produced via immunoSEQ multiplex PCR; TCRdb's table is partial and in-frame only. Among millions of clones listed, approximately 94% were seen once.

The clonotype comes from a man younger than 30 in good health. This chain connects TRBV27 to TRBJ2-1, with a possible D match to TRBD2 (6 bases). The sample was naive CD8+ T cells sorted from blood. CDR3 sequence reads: CASSFSEGTHEQFF. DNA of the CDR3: TGTGCCAGCAGTTTTTCGGAGGGCACCCATGAGCAGTTCTTC.